The 16 T cell receptor beta chains below were found in one sample sequenced in a study of OX40 agonist ivuxolimab in advanced cancers. Sequencing used immunoSEQ multiplex PCR; TCRdb keeps in-frame clones, though not all of them. The sample lists 70,000 or so clones, 90% seen once, with roughly a tenth in the top ten. The sequences come from CD4+ or CD8+ T cells sorted from blood, collected in a trial of the OX40 agonist ivuxolimab. These receptors all come from an adult with an advanced solid tumor such as melanoma, head and neck, liver or kidney cancer.

The V gene is TRBV19, the J gene TRBJ2-3; 14 positions match TRBD2. V lost 4 bases, J lost 3 bases, and 9 bases stayed unmatched. Germline V gene data show CDR1 as LNHDA and CDR2 as SQIVND (reference sequence). This CDR3 spans 18 amino acids. The CDR3 here is CASSRRMGTSGSTDTQYF. The CDR3 nucleotides are TGTGCCAGTAGTAGGCGAATGGGGACTAGCGGGAGTACAGATACGCAGTATTTT.

The chain combines TRBV27 with TRBJ2-6; the D is unclear. Trimming removed 3 bases at V and 0 bases at J, with 6 bases between. There are 15 residues in the CDR3. CDR1 and CDR2 from the germline V gene are MNHEY and SMNVEV (reference sequence). CDR3 bases: TGTGCCAGCAGTTTGGCCGACTCTGGGGCCAACGTCCTGACTTTC. Its protein is CASSLADSGANVLTF.

V and J are TRBV7-2 and TRBJ2-7; 10 positions agree with TRBD2. V lost 2 bases, J lost 4 bases, and 5 bases stayed unmatched. Germline CDR1 is SGHTA and CDR2 is FQGNSA. The CDR3 consists of 15 residues. The CDR3 protein is CASSLTGLADYEQYF. CDR3 coding DNA: TGTGCCAGCAGCTTAACAGGACTAGCGGATTACGAGCAGTACTTC.

The chain recombines TRBV28 with TRBJ2-7; D is ambiguous. V lost 5 bases, J lost 9 bases, and 23 bases lay in between. The CDR3 spans 15 residues. The V gene's germline CDR1 is MDHEN and CDR2 SYDVKM. CDR3 in DNA: TGTGCCAGCAGTAGTTCCGGACCACCTCGGGCTTGGCAGTACTTC. Translating gives CASSSSGPPRAWQYF.

This sequence joins TRBV28 and TRBJ1-5; a weak D match, TRBD1 (6 bases). This CDR3 comprises 14 residues. Germline V CDR1 and CDR2: MDHEN, SYDVKM. V was shortened by 7 bases and J by 11 bases, with 21 bases between the two germline ends. The CDR3 sequence is CASTPLRGAPAQHF. The CDR3 DNA follows: TGTGCCAGCACCCCATTGAGGGGGGCCCCGGCCCAGCATTTT.

V usage is TRBV25-1 and J usage is TRBJ1-5; possibly TRBD1 for D (5 bases). Trimming stripped 4 bases from V and 7 bases from J, with 17 bases between. Germline-derived CDR1 and CDR2 are MGHDK and SYGVNS. The CDR3 has 15 amino acids. This CDR3 is CASSAAGTPHQPQHF. As DNA, the CDR3 is TGTGCCAGCAGTGCCGCAGGGACCCCCCACCAGCCCCAGCATTTT.

This sequence joins TRBV28 and TRBJ1-1; tentative D call: TRBD1 (6 bases). Germline V gene lookup returns CDR1 MDHEN and CDR2 SYDVKM. This CDR3 is built from 14 residues. V lost 8 bases and J lost 1, with 14 bases in between. This chain's CDR3 is CASGGPGSNTEAFF. The CDR3 nucleotides read TGTGCCAGCGGGGGCCCGGGGTCGAACACTGAAGCTTTCTTT.

The chain recombines TRBV4-1 with TRBJ2-2; TRBD2 matches at 14 bases. The V gene's germline CDR1 is MGHRA and CDR2 YSYEKL. V lost 4 bases to trimming and J lost 5 bases; unmatched junction nucleotides: 6. CDR3 length equals 17 residues. This CDR3 reads CASSLRLAGGPTGELFF. CDR3 sequence (DNA): TGCGCCAGCAGCCTTCGACTAGCGGGAGGGCCAACCGGGGAGCTGTTTTTT.

The rearrangement uses TRBV5-1 and TRBJ2-7; 9 bases agree with TRBD1. The V gene's germline CDR1 is SGHRS and CDR2 YFSETQ. The CDR3 is 15 amino acids. Germline trimming cut 6 bases from V and 5 bases from J; bases unmatched to any gene: 12. CDR3 sequence: CASKGDREVRHEQYF. The CDR3 coding sequence is TGCGCCAGCAAAGGGGACAGGGAAGTCAGACACGAGCAGTACTTC.

A single count supports this clone. This rearrangement joins TRBV4-1 to TRBJ2-1, with 9 nucleotides matching TRBD2. Per the germline V gene, CDR1 is MGHRA and CDR2 is YSYEKL. This CDR3 comprises 17 residues. J gave up 3 bases and V 6 bases, and 12 bases lay outside the gene matches. CDR3 loop: CASSRAASGMIYNEQFF. CDR3 DNA sequence: TGCGCCAGCAGTCGAGCGGCTAGCGGGATGATCTACAATGAGCAGTTCTTC.

The chain joins TRBV2 to TRBJ2-1; 7 bases align to TRBD1. The CDR3 has 17 residues. The germline V gene has CDR1 SNHLY and CDR2 FYNNEI. Unmatched junction bases numbered 14, after V lost 8 bases and J lost 1 base. CDR3 protein: CASFLERGGASYNEQFF. In DNA, the CDR3 is TGTGCCAGCTTCCTTGAGCGAGGGGGCGCTTCCTACAATGAGCAGTTCTTC.

The chain joins TRBV6-6 to TRBJ1-3, with D possibly matching TRBD1 (5 bases). Germline CDR1 reads MNHNY; CDR2 reads SVGAGI (reference sequence). The CDR3 covers 15 residues. Trimming pared 6 bases from V and 0 bases from J, leaving 12 bases between. CDR3 DNA: TGTGCCAGCAGGGCCTCAGGGCACTCTGGAAACACCATATATTTT. Its translation: CASRASGHSGNTIYF.

The V call is TRBV5-4, the J call TRBJ1-4; D perhaps matches TRBD1 (5 bases). The CDR3 sequence is 14 residues long. Looked up from germline, CDR1 is SGHNT and CDR2 is YYREEE (reference sequence). The ends were cut back, 1 base at V and 4 bases at J, with 8 bases in the middle. The CDR3 loop is CASSLKTDNEKLFF. The CDR3 DNA reads as TGTGCCAGCAGCTTGAAGACAGATAATGAAAAACTGTTTTTT.

V is TRBV19 and J is TRBJ2-7; TRBD2 matches at 7 bases. Looked up from germline, CDR1 is LNHDA and CDR2 is SQIVND (reference sequence). CDR3 length: 14 amino acids. V was clipped by 10 bases and J by 7 bases; unmatched bases: 16. In DNA, the CDR3 is TGTGCCACCAGGGAGGTGGCGGGAGTTGGTGAGCAGTACTTC. Encoded protein: CATREVAGVGEQYF.

The J gene is TRBJ2-5, the V gene TRBV4-1; D unresolved. V lost 1 base and J lost 9, with 9 bases in between. The CDR3 contains 12 residues. The germline V gene encodes CDR1 MGHRA and CDR2 YSYEKL. The CDR3: CASSQGPIPQYF. The DNA of the CDR3 is TGCGCCAGCAGCCAAGGTCCGATCCCCCAGTACTTC.

The V gene is TRBV15, the J gene TRBJ2-1; D not resolved. Trimming took off 8 bases at V and 4 bases at J, with 12 bases between the two ends. Germline V CDR1 and CDR2: LNHNV, YYDKDF (reference sequence). The length of the CDR3 is 13 residues. CDR3 DNA: TGTGCCACCGGTTCCGGGTCGTACAATGAGCAGTTCTTC. Translated: CATGSGSYNEQFF.